This T cell receptor (beta chain) was sequenced during a study of T cells in Graves' hyperthyroidism and ophthalmopathy. Study-level findings and limits: Blood also carried most thyroid clonotypes expanded above 0.001.

RNA transcripts yielded amplified TCR beta CDR3 regions. An initial round of RT-PCR targeting the TCR CDR3 relied on the HTBI primer set. TCRdb used MiXCR to reprocess the multiplex PCR reads, holding one entry per CDR3 protein. This table has approximately 400,000 distinct CDR3 sequences, about 19% appearing once. This CDR3 is built from 13 residues. V gave up 4 bases and J gave up 7 bases, with 13 bases separating them. The germline V gene has CDR1 MNHNS and CDR2 SASEGT. If no ophthalmopathy progression occurred within 18 months, Graves' hyperthyroidism was stable. The PBMCs had their origin in about 9.7 ml of fresh peripheral blood. On this clonotype itself: Its antigen is undetermined.

The rearrangement links TRBV6-1 to TRBJ1-1, with D tentatively TRBD1 (5 bases). The clonotype was recovered from a woman aged 18-35 years with Graves' hyperthyroidism. The sequenced sample was blood. CDR3 in DNA: TGTGCCAGCAGTGCTCCAGGGACGGTTGAAGCTTTCTTT. Its translation is CASSAPGTVEAFF.